These 26 T cell receptor beta chains were sequenced from one sample in a study of shared clonotypes between healthy human individuals. Only CD45RO-negative cells positively selected for CCR7 counted as naive CD8 cells, so terminally differentiated effector memory CD45RA+ cells were excluded. Here immunoSEQ multiplex PCR was the method, and the copy in TCRdb shows in-frame clones only, minus some. The table lists about 2.1 million clones, 90% to 95% of them singletons, with roughly 1.7% in the top ten. Sample: naive CD8+ T cells from PBMCs. The receptor set was obtained from a man aged 18 to 29 in good health. Some clones in this sample may be carry-over from other donors' samples.

The chain recombines TRBV6-1 with TRBJ2-1, with TRBD1 identical over 7 bases. CDR1 MNHNS and CDR2 SASEGT come from the germline V gene. The CDR3 loop spans 14 amino acids. V shed 4 bases and J 5 bases; nucleotides not matched to a gene: 5. DNA for the CDR3: TGTGCCAGCAGTGTTACAGGGGTTAACAATGAGCAGTTCTTC. This sequence encodes CASSVTGVNNEQFF.

This chain links TRBV7-9 with TRBJ1-4; unclear D gene. Trimming cost V 4 bases and J 0 bases, with 12 bases left between them. This CDR3 region has 16 residues. Looked up from germline, CDR1 is SEHNR and CDR2 is FQNEAQ (reference sequence). The CDR3 loop is CASSSRRVATNEKLFF. The CDR3 coding sequence is TGTGCCAGCAGCTCCCGACGGGTAGCAACTAATGAAAAACTGTTTTTT.

This chain joins TRBV6-1 and TRBJ1-5, with D unclear. The CDR3 loop spans 16 amino acids. Germline lookup yields CDR1 MNHNS and CDR2 SASEGT. V was pared by 1 base and J by 0 bases, with 10 bases between. CDR3 protein: CASSEGPRTSNQPQHF. CDR3 nucleotides: TGTGCCAGCAGTGAAGGCCCCCGGACTAGCAATCAGCCCCAGCATTTT.

The sample holds a few counts of this clone. The chain carries TRBV2 and TRBJ1-1; D might be TRBD1 (5 bases). Germline CDR1 SNHLY, CDR2 FYNNEI. This CDR3 is 13 amino acids long. The germline V and J ends were trimmed by 7 bases and 5 bases, with 14 bases remaining between them. CDR3 nucleotides: TGTGCCAGCAAGGAGGGCGGGGGGACTGAAGCTTTCTTT. Amino acid sequence: CASKEGGGTEAFF. The whole variable domain, remainder taken from reference TRBV2 and TRBJ1-1, is EPEVTQTPSHQVTQMGQEVILRCVPISNHLYFYWYRQILGQKVEFLVSFYNNEISEKSEIFDDQFSVERPDGSNFTLKIRSTKLEDSAMYFCASKEGGGTEAFFGQGTRLTVV.

This clone occurred a few times. The chain carries TRBV28 and TRBJ1-1; 7 bases line up with TRBD1. V gave up 3 bases and J gave up 5 bases; unmatched junction bases: 6. Germline CDR1 and CDR2: MDHEN and SYDVKM. There are 14 residues in the CDR3. This chain's CDR3 is CASSLRGRRTEAFF. In nucleotides, the CDR3 is TGTGCCAGCAGTTTGAGGGGGCGCCGGACTGAAGCTTTCTTT. Full variable domain (missing parts from reference TRBV28 and TRBJ1-1): DVKVTQSSRYLVKRTGEKVFLECVQDMDHENMFWYRQDPGLGLRLIYFSYDVKMKEKGDIPEGYSVSREKKERFSLILESASTNQTSMYLCASSLRGRRTEAFFGQGTRLTVV.

V and J are TRBV6-1 and TRBJ1-1; D call uncertain. The CDR3 is made up of 14 amino acids. The germline V gene has CDR1 MNHNS and CDR2 SASEGT. The V end was cut by 0 bases, the J end by 6 bases, with 11 bases between. The CDR3 bases are TGTGCCAGCAGTGAAGCGGGAGGGTTGGCTGAAGCTTTCTTT. Translation: CASSEAGGLAEAFF.

The chain joins TRBV27 to TRBJ2-1; D unresolved. The CDR3 has 13 amino acids. V lost 5 bases and J 10 bases, leaving 15 bases between the germline ends. Looked up from germline, CDR1 is MNHEY and CDR2 is SMNVEV (reference sequence). In nucleotides, the CDR3 is TGTGCCAGCAGTCCGTTTAGTTTCGCGGAGCAGTTCTTC. It specifies CASSPFSFAEQFF.

This chain joins TRBV28 and TRBJ2-1; D perhaps matches TRBD2 (6 bases). The CDR3 is made up of 13 amino acids. V was shortened by 6 bases and J by 6 bases, with 12 bases between the two germline ends. CDR1 is MDHEN, CDR2 SYDVKM, per germline. The CDR3 bases are TGTGCCAGCAGCCCTGGAGCGGGCAATGAGCAGTTCTTC. The encoded protein is CASSPGAGNEQFF.

The chain recombines TRBV10-3 with TRBJ2-2; maybe TRBD1 (6 bases). V lost 6 bases and J lost 1, with 24 bases in between. This CDR3 region has 19 residues. Looked up from germline, CDR1 is ENHRY and CDR2 is SYGVKD. CDR3 sequence reads: CAIRGSSHQGPWNTGELFF. The CDR3 nucleotides are TGTGCCATCAGGGGGTCTAGTCATCAGGGGCCGTGGAACACCGGGGAGCTGTTTTTT.

The chain is built from TRBV27 and TRBJ1-4; 8 bases match TRBD1. CDR1 MNHEY and CDR2 SMNVEV come from the germline V gene (reference sequence). The CDR3 has 15 amino acids. Germline trimming cut 5 bases from V and 3 bases from J; bases unmatched to any gene: 5. The CDR3 DNA sequence: TGTGCCAGCAGTACTCAGGGGGCGGCTAATGAAAAACTGTTTTTT. Translation gives CASSTQGAANEKLFF.

This chain links TRBV7-3 with TRBJ1-1, with a possible D match to TRBD1 (5 bases). Deletions cut 4 bases from V and 0 bases from J, with 21 bases between. From germline, CDR1 is SGHTA and CDR2 FQGTGA. The CDR3 runs 18 residues. Here the CDR3 reads CASSSHHSTADLNTEAFF. CDR3 DNA: TGTGCCAGCAGCTCCCACCATTCGACAGCTGACTTGAACACTGAAGCTTTCTTT.

The rearrangement joins TRBV19 to TRBJ2-1, with D maybe TRBD1 (6 bases). Germline V lookup: CDR1 LNHDA, CDR2 SQIVND (reference sequence). The V end was cut by 6 bases, the J end by 6 bases, with 9 bases between. The CDR3 is 12 residues long. CDR3 bases: TGTGCCAGTAGCCTCAGGGGCAATGAGCAGTTCTTC. Residues: CASSLRGNEQFF. The full variable domain, rest sourced from reference TRBV19 and TRBJ2-1, is DGGITQSPKYLFRKEGQNVTLSCEQNLNHDAMYWYRQDPGQGLRLIYYSQIVNDFQKGDIAEGYSVSREKKESFPLTVTSAQKNPTAFYLCASSLRGNEQFFGPGTRLTVL.

V and J are TRBV6-1 and TRBJ1-5; D ambiguous. The CDR3 consists of 13 residues. V shed 2 bases and J shed 6 bases, with 8 bases lying between them. Germline-derived CDR1 and CDR2 are MNHNS and SASEGT. The CDR3 loop reads CASSERWGQPQHF. CDR3 sequence (DNA): TGTGCCAGCAGTGAACGGTGGGGTCAGCCCCAGCATTTT.

The CDR3 coding sequence is TGTGCCAGCACCCCTCTTACCGGGGCGGGAGGCACTGAAGCTTTCTTT. Encoded protein: CASTPLTGAGGTEAFF. This chain uses TRBV7-9 with TRBJ1-1, with a weak D call TRBD1 (5 bases). Germline assignment: CDR1 SEHNR and CDR2 FQNEAQ (reference sequence). This CDR3 is 16 amino acids long. Trimming took 7 bases from V and 4 from J, leaving 22 bases between them.

This clone was observed a single time. CDR3 protein: CASSFLGAEQFF. The CDR3 DNA sequence: TGTGCCAGCAGTTTTTTGGGGGCGGAGCAGTTCTTC. This chain links TRBV27 with TRBJ2-1; a weak D match, TRBD1 (6 bases). Germline lookup yields CDR1 MNHEY and CDR2 SMNVEV (reference sequence). The CDR3 sequence is 12 residues long. Between the trimmed V and J ends, which lost 3 bases and 10 bases, there was a span of 10 bases.

V gene TRBV7-2 combines with J gene TRBJ2-2, with TRBD2 identical over 11 bases. This CDR3 comprises 18 residues. V was pared by 7 bases and J by 7 bases, with 17 bases of the junction left unmatched. CDR1 SGHTA and CDR2 FQGNSA come from the germline V gene. CDR3 loop: CASTSPAVAGGPSGELFF. The CDR3, as DNA: TGTGCCAGCACCTCCCCGGCGGTAGCGGGAGGGCCAAGCGGGGAGCTGTTTTTT.

The rearrangement links TRBV4-3 to TRBJ2-7; possibly TRBD2 for D (5 bases). Trimming stripped 4 bases from V and 2 bases from J, with 15 bases between. The CDR3 loop spans 15 amino acids. Germline lookup yields CDR1 LGHNA and CDR2 YSLEER. CDR3 nucleotide sequence: TGCGCCAGCAGCCCCGAGCGGAGTATCCCCTACGAGCAGTACTTC. This sequence encodes CASSPERSIPYEQYF.

The rearrangement joins TRBV29-1 to TRBJ1-1; 11 positions match TRBD1. J gave up 6 bases and V 5 bases, and 5 bases lay outside the gene matches. Germline CDR1 reads SQVTM; CDR2 reads ANQGSEA. CDR3 length equals 13 residues. CDR3 sequence: CSVRTGGFAEAFF. As DNA, the CDR3 is TGCAGCGTTCGGACAGGGGGCTTCGCTGAAGCTTTCTTT.

The chain is built from TRBV30 and TRBJ2-7; TRBD2 matches 9 bases. CDR1 and CDR2 from the germline V gene are GTSNPN and SVGIG (reference sequence). The CDR3 has 14 amino acids. Trimming took 0 bases from V and 3 from J; bases not matched to a gene: 3. The DNA of the CDR3 is TGTGCCTGGAGTGTGGGGACTAGCTTCTACGAGCAGTACTTC. Translating it yields CAWSVGTSFYEQYF.

The chain's CDR3 is CASSFGPRSPYEQYF. For the CDR3, the DNA is TGTGCCAGCAGTTTCGGGCCTAGGTCCCCCTACGAGCAGTACTTC. V and J are TRBV27 and TRBJ2-7; no reliable D call. This CDR3 region has 15 residues. The V end was cut by 3 bases, the J end by 2 bases, with 14 bases between. CDR1 and CDR2 (germline): MNHEY, SMNVEV (reference sequence).

The gene calls are TRBV2 and TRBJ1-2; D might be TRBD1 (5 bases). V was trimmed by 0 bases and J by 8 bases, leaving 13 bases between them. The CDR3 covers 14 residues. CDR1 is SNHLY and CDR2 is FYNNEI in the germline V gene. The CDR3 region is CASSEALQGTGYTF. The DNA for the CDR3 is TGTGCCAGCAGTGAAGCGCTTCAGGGTACGGGCTACACCTTC.

The CDR3 sequence: CAWSPRGETQYF. CDR3 sequence (DNA): TGTGCCTGGAGTCCGCGTGGCGAGACCCAGTACTTC. The J gene is TRBJ2-5, the V gene TRBV30; no firm D call. Germline-derived CDR1 and CDR2 are GTSNPN and SVGIG (reference sequence). This CDR3 has 12 residues. The V end lost 2 bases, the J end lost 5 bases, and 9 bases lay between the germline ends. The variable domain in full, with the rest retrieved from reference TRBV30 and TRBJ2-5, is SQTIHQWPATLVQPVGSPLSLECTVEGTSNPNLYWYRQAAGRGLQLLFYSVGIGQISSEVPQNLSASRPQDRQFILSSKKLLLSDSGFYLCAWSPRGETQYFGPGTRLLVL.

The V gene is TRBV11-2, the J gene TRBJ1-1, with D hard to call. V lost 1 base and J 0 bases, leaving 15 bases between the germline ends. There are 17 residues in the CDR3. The germline CDR1 and CDR2 sequences are SGHAT and FQNNGV. The DNA for the CDR3 is TGTGCCAGCAGCTTAGTCCCCGCGACGGTGATGAACACTGAAGCTTTCTTT. Its protein is CASSLVPATVMNTEAFF.

This clone was seen more than once but under ten times. The J gene is TRBJ1-1, the V gene TRBV4-1; D gene ambiguous. The length of the CDR3 is 13 residues. Germline values: CDR1 MGHRA, CDR2 YSYEKL. Trimming stripped 2 bases from V and 4 bases from J, with 8 bases between. CDR3 amino acids: CASSQLGGTEAFF. CDR3 bases: TGCGCCAGCAGCCAACTGGGCGGCACTGAAGCTTTCTTT.

The chain is built from TRBV15 and TRBJ2-1, with unresolved D. CDR1 LNHNV and CDR2 YYDKDF come from the germline V gene (reference sequence). The V gene lost 4 bases and the J gene lost 3 bases, with 1 base spanning the gap. The CDR3 totals 11 residues. CDR3 bases: TGTGCCACCAGCAACTACAATGAGCAGTTCTTC. Amino acid sequence: CATSNYNEQFF.

V usage is TRBV7-3 and J usage is TRBJ1-2; D may be TRBD1 (5 bases). CDR1 and CDR2 from the germline V gene are SGHTA and FQGTGA. The CDR3 spans 12 residues. V dropped 5 bases and J dropped 7 bases, with 11 bases sitting between them. As DNA, the CDR3 is TGTGCCAGCAGCCCCAAGGGGTTTGGCTACACCTTC. Translating it yields CASSPKGFGYTF. The full variable domain, rest sourced from reference TRBV7-3 and TRBJ1-2, is GAGVSQTPSNKVTEKGKYVELRCDPISGHTALYWYRQSLGQGPEFLIYFQGTGAADDSGLPNDRFFAVRPEGSVSTLKIQRTERGDSAVYLCASSPKGFGYTFGSGTRLTVV.